This entry describes one T cell receptor beta chain. No antigen is known for it. The sample originates from a study of T cell responses to AZD1222 COVID-19 vaccine. Findings and limits, study-wide: Researchers report vaccine-associated CD4 TCRs spanning spike, with dominance at 160-218 and 743-854. Without day 14 samples, only post-peak T cell repertoires were studied. Two doses of AZD1222 preceded a rise in Spike-specific TCR breadth and depth.

The table came from immunoSEQ multiplex PCR; TCRdb's copy has only in-frame clones and leaves some out. The table has approximately 130,000 clones, approximately 85% seen once. Trimming removed 2 bases from V and 10 bases from J, with 21 bases in between. The germline V gene has CDR1 MNHEY and CDR2 SVGAGI. The CDR3 is 16 residues long. The specimen was peripheral blood, collected 28 days after the second dose of the MenACWY control vaccine. This TCR was sampled from an adult who received the MenACWY meningococcal vaccine as a control. J is TRBJ2-1 and V is TRBV6-5, with D maybe TRBD2 (7 bases). CDR3 bases: TGTGCCAGCAGTTACGGAAGTCGGGGGGCTTCTAGCGAGCAGTTCTTC. Amino acid sequence: CASSYGSRGASSEQFF.